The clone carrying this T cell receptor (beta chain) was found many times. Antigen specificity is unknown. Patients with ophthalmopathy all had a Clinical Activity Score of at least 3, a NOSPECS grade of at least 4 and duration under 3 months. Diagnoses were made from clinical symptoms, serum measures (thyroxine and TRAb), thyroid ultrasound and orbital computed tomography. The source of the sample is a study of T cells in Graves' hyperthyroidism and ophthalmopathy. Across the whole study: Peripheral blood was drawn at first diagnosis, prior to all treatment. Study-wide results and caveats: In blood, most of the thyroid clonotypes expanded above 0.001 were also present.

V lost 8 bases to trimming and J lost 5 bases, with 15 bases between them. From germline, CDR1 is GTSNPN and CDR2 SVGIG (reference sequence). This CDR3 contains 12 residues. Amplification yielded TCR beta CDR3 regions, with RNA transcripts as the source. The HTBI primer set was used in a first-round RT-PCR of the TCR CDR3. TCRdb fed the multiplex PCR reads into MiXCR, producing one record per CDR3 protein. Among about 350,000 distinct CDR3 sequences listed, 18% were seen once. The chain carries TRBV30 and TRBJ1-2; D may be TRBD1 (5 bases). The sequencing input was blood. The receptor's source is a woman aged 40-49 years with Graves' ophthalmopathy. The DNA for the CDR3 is TGTGCCGGACGCGAAGGGACTTATGGCTACACCTTC. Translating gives CAGREGTYGYTF.